The text below deals with one T cell receptor beta chain. It lacks a known antigen. Per-base quality was not reported, and no clone a single base away is much larger than it. The trim is 6 bases for V and 10 bases for J, with a gap of 13 bases between the germline ends. The CDR3 holds 12 amino acids from the cysteine to the phenylalanine. Only the CDR3 part of the read is kept: 36 bases, read in frame from the first base. This entry is derived from a study of blood T cell repertoires in COVID-19 (dated by TCRdb to about 2020). Broadly, across the study: Collaborator samples came from the United States, Italy and Spain and covered acute and convalescent phases of COVID-19. HLA class I and class II types, where available, came from metadata supplied by the sample provider rather than from assay-based typing. The sample metadata nearly always contained a de-identified subject ID, COVID-19 status, age in years and sex. The material from the prospective study consisted of cDNA or gDNA derived from T cells, B-cell-depleted T cells, or PBMCs. The repertoires were released in a freely available public database meant as a resource for research on the immune response to SARS-CoV-2. Samples were obtained from the ongoing ImmuneRACE study (first 160 participants) and from 1,254 subjects provided by 6 global collaborators. The dataset comprised deeply sampled blood TCRbeta repertoires from subjects exposed to, actively infected with, or recovered from COVID-19. The full study reports these points: How much clinical and demographic metadata was included differed by source and by participant, and the metadata was provided uncurated.

TCRbeta CDR3 regions were amplified from genomic DNA using the immunoSEQ Assay, a bias-controlled multiplex PCR. From the authors' description of their analysis: The number of nucleated cells in each sample was estimated by amplification of reference gene primers within the assay. To quantify the absolute abundance of each unique TCRbeta CDR3 rearrangement, sequence reads were collapsed and filtered. For each sample, productive Simpson clonality was calculated by taking the square root of Simpson's diversity index across productive rearrangements. Held by TCRdb, this immuneACCESS table contains in-frame sequences only and omits some clones. Under half of the omission traces to an unresolved V gene where checked; the cause of the rest is unknown. V and J calls and clone size follow that table, whereas D and trimming were derived from the DNA. The sample profile shows over 110,000 clones; about 91% of them were found once. The ten largest account for 25% to 35% of the sample.

Collaborating institutions collected whole blood in K2EDTA tubes following their own protocols. For TCRbeta analysis, collaborator samples were shipped as frozen whole blood, as isolated PBMCs, or as DNA extracted from either sample type. This TCR was sampled from a human donor in a cohort sampled during active COVID-19. The sample was peripheral blood. The chain employs TRBV12-3 or TRBV12-4 and TRBJ2-1; the D gene is not confidently resolved. CDR3 region: CASSTSVFEQFF. Here is the DNA: TGTGCCAGCAGCACCTCGGTATTCGAGCAGTTCTTC.